Listed below are T cell receptor beta chains from one sample, sequenced in a study of T cell changes during pregnancy in multiple sclerosis. Data came from immunoSEQ multiplex PCR; TCRdb stores just in-frame clones and leaves some out. The table records fewer than 65,000 clones, roughly 91% of them present only once. This specimen was peripheral blood, taken before pregnancy. The receptors here all came from a female donor with multiple sclerosis, enrolled in a pregnancy study. Each CDR3 is given with its conserved first and last residue. D genes are given only for firm matches. For some rows the clone size is stated as once, few or many, or as a class when expanded; others skip it.

size,J,V,D,CDR3,DNA
-,TRBJ2-3,TRBV7-9,TRBD2,CASSWASGGTDTQYF,TGTGCCAGCAGCTGGGCTAGCGGGGGAACAGATACGCAGTATTTT
-,TRBJ2-7,TRBV30,TRBD1,CAWNRDSLTYEQYF,TGTGCCTGGAATAGGGACAGCCTTACCTACGAGCAGTACTTC
-,TRBJ1-3,TRBV18,-,CASSPKAEVYGNTIYF,TGTGCCAGCTCACCAAAGGCAGAGGTATATGGAAACACCATATATTTT
medium-sized,TRBJ2-2,TRBV6-4,TRBD1,CASSGTGETGELFF,TGTGCCAGCAGTGGGACAGGAGAAACCGGGGAGCTGTTTTTT
once,TRBJ1-1,TRBV23-1,-,CASSQRLYPF,TGCGCCAGCAGTCAACGTCTCTATCCGTTT
-,TRBJ1-3,TRBV7-9,TRBD1,CASSPRGGQASGNTIYF,TGTGCCAGCAGCCCCCGCGGGGGACAGGCCTCTGGAAACACCATATATTTT
-,TRBJ1-2,TRBV5-6,-,CASSLVGPTYGYTF,TGTGCCAGCAGCTTGGTTGGCCCGACTTATGGCTACACCTTC
-,TRBJ2-7,TRBV14,-,CASSQYSGSYEQYF,TGTGCCAGCAGCCAATATAGCGGTTCCTACGAGCAGTACTTC
few,TRBJ1-1,TRBV9,TRBD1,CASSPRDRLNTEAFF,TGTGCCAGCAGCCCCCGGGACAGGCTGAACACTGAAGCTTTCTTT
-,TRBJ2-6,TRBV9,TRBD2,CASSVGGGGLGSGANVLTF,TGTGCCAGCAGCGTAGGGGGGGGAGGGCTAGGCTCTGGGGCCAACGTCCTGACTTTC
-,TRBJ1-3,TRBV7-9,TRBD1,CASSRGTEGNTIYF,TGTGCCAGCAGCCGAGGGACAGAAGGAAACACCATATATTTT
-,TRBJ2-7,TRBV11-3,-,CASSLAGNSYEQYF,TGTGCCAGCAGCTTAGCAGGGAACTCCTACGAGCAGTACTTC
-,TRBJ2-3,TRBV5-1,-,CATGTFGDTQYF,TGCGCCACCGGGACTTTCGGCGATACGCAGTATTTT
-,TRBJ2-3,TRBV7-6,-,CASSLARTGRSRNTQYF,TGTGCCAGCAGCTTAGCCCGAACAGGACGGTCAAGGAATACGCAGTATTTT
-,TRBJ2-2,TRBV6-4,TRBD2,CASSSGLAGGELFF,TGTGCCAGCAGTTCGGGACTAGCGGGCGGGGAGCTGTTTTTT
-,TRBJ2-3,TRBV6-1,-,CASSGGRGGGTDTQYF,TGTGCCAGCAGTGGGGGAAGAGGTGGGGGGACAGATACGCAGTATTTT
-,TRBJ2-7,TRBV9,TRBD1,CASSVATGDIYEQYF,TGTGCCAGCAGCGTAGCAACAGGGGATATCTACGAGCAGTACTTC
-,TRBJ2-1,TRBV5-8,TRBD1,CASSPTGVRQFF,TGTGCCAGCAGCCCGACAGGGGTGAGGCAGTTCTTC
-,TRBJ2-5,TRBV6-1,-,CASSEMSGGAVETQYF,TGTGCCAGCAGTGAAATGAGTGGGGGGGCGGTGGAGACCCAGTACTTC
-,TRBJ2-1,TRBV5-5,TRBD2,CASGFGRPAGIYNEQFF,TGTGCCAGCGGCTTCGGGCGGCCAGCGGGGATCTACAATGAGCAGTTCTTC
-,TRBJ1-3,TRBV9,-,CASSVSGYGNTIYF,TGTGCCAGCAGCGTCTCGGGATATGGAAACACCATATATTTT
-,TRBJ1-1,TRBV19,-,CASREGSGGRTEAFF,TGTGCCAGTAGAGAGGGATCGGGGGGCCGTACTGAAGCTTTCTTT
-,TRBJ2-7,TRBV4-3,TRBD2,CASSPPGGDEQYF,TGCGCCAGCAGCCCACCCGGGGGGGACGAGCAGTACTTC
-,TRBJ1-2,TRBV5-1,TRBD1,CASRSGQLSYGYTF,TGCGCCAGCAGGTCGGGACAGCTTTCCTATGGCTACACCTTC
-,TRBJ1-1,TRBV12-2,-,CASRSPGVGTEAFF,TGTGCAAGTCGCTCCCCAGGGGTAGGAACTGAAGCTTTCTTT
-,TRBJ2-2,TRBV5-1,-,CASSFGGGPNTGELFF,TGCGCCAGCAGCTTTGGGGGGGGCCCGAACACCGGGGAGCTGTTTTTT
-,TRBJ2-5,TRBV4-3,TRBD2,CASSSSGGVRETQYF,TGCGCCAGCAGCTCGAGCGGGGGGGTAAGAGAGACCCAGTACTTC
few,TRBJ1-1,TRBV30,-,CASGTNTEAFF,TGTGCCAGCGGGACGAACACTGAAGCTTTCTTT
-,TRBJ2-7,TRBV7-9,TRBD2,CASSLGGQLAVEQYF,TGTGCCAGCAGCCTCGGAGGGCAGCTAGCGGTCGAGCAGTACTTC
-,TRBJ2-3,TRBV19,-,CASSIAGSDTQYF,TGTGCCAGTAGTATCGCAGGTTCAGATACGCAGTATTTT
-,TRBJ2-5,TRBV14,TRBD2,CASSQVRGRQETQYF,TGTGCCAGCAGCCAAGTGCGGGGGAGGCAAGAGACCCAGTACTTC
-,TRBJ2-1,TRBV9,TRBD2,CASSVSGGAVYNEQFF,TGTGCCAGCAGCGTGAGCGGGGGGGCCGTTTACAATGAGCAGTTCTTC
once,TRBJ1-1,TRBV10-3,TRBD1,CAISDMTGRAFF,TGTGCCATCAGTGATATGACAGGGAGAGCTTTCTTT
-,TRBJ1-2,TRBV4-1,TRBD1,CASSQETGAGYGYTF,TGCGCCAGCAGCCAAGAGACAGGGGCGGGCTATGGCTACACCTTC
once,TRBJ2-4,TRBV7-3,TRBD2,CASSLGVPGEGNIQYF,TGTGCCAGCAGCTTAGGGGTTCCGGGGGAGGGGAACATTCAGTACTTC
-,TRBJ1-1,TRBV4-3,-,CASSQTTRILGNTEAFF,TGCGCCAGCAGCCAGACCACCAGGATCCTGGGGAACACTGAAGCTTTCTTT
few,TRBJ1-1,TRBV30,TRBD1,CAWSLGGQGGDEAFF,TGTGCCTGGAGCCTTGGGGGACAGGGGGGAGATGAAGCTTTCTTT
-,TRBJ2-1,TRBV7-9,-,CASSPTWRLSSYNEQFF,TGTGCCAGCAGCCCTACTTGGAGGCTAAGCTCCTACAATGAGCAGTTCTTC
-,TRBJ2-3,TRBV6-1,TRBD2,CAGCAGGLGDTQYF,TGTGCCGGGTGCGCGGGGGGGCTCGGAGATACGCAGTATTTT
-,TRBJ1-1,TRBV20-1,-,CSASPYTEAFF,TGCAGTGCTAGCCCTTACACTGAAGCTTTCTTT
-,TRBJ2-5,TRBV7-2,TRBD1,CASSARGRGFQETQYF,TGTGCCAGCAGCGCCCGAGGCAGGGGGTTCCAAGAGACCCAGTACTTC
-,TRBJ1-5,TRBV30,-,CAWSSGGFSNQPQHF,TGTGCCTGGAGTTCTGGAGGGTTTAGCAATCAGCCCCAGCATTTT
-,TRBJ1-1,TRBV7-9,TRBD1,CASITQGATEAFF,TGTGCCAGCATCACACAGGGGGCGACTGAAGCTTTCTTT